A selection of T cell receptor beta chains follows, all from one sample in a study of OX40 agonist ivuxolimab in advanced cancers. TCRdb's copy holds only in-frame clones and misses some; the assay was immunoSEQ multiplex PCR. The sample shows roughly 75,000 clones, around nine tenths of them seen only once. Sequenced here: CD4+ or CD8+ T cells sorted from blood, sampled in a trial of the OX40 agonist ivuxolimab. The source of these receptors is an adult with an advanced solid tumor such as melanoma, head and neck, liver or kidney cancer. Each CDR3 is given without its conserved first and last residue.

cdr3_aa j_call v_call
ASSPSGEGKTQY TRBJ2-5 TRBV11-3
ASSPSGDGYT TRBJ1-2 TRBV18
AWGTGQGGETQY TRBJ2-5 TRBV30
ACYREDRTDTQY TRBJ2-3 TRBV30
ATLDLNEKLF TRBJ1-4 TRBV19
ASSVGHLSGANVLT TRBJ2-6 TRBV9
ASSPRTGYTDTQY TRBJ2-3 TRBV7-9
ASSLGRDSPLH TRBJ1-6 TRBV7-3
AIRTVLNTEAF TRBJ1-1 TRBV10-3
AIRGARTEAF TRBJ1-1 TRBV10-3
ASSQISRASGNNEQF TRBJ2-1 TRBV14
ASSDGSNTEAF TRBJ1-1 TRBV5-4
ASRVGLTSNQPQH TRBJ1-5 TRBV6-5
ASSLVGWLGNNEQF TRBJ2-1 TRBV7-2
ASSFLAKETQY TRBJ2-5 TRBV13
AWSPDRGGSNQPQH TRBJ1-5 TRBV30
ATSIRGQEQETQY TRBJ2-5 TRBV15
ASSRILGQGTYEQY TRBJ2-7 TRBV4-1
ASSPRGNTNEKLF TRBJ1-4 TRBV5-1
AISDSGTANYGYT TRBJ1-2 TRBV10-3
ASKPTDPSYEQY TRBJ2-7 TRBV6-5
ASSPGPYEAF TRBJ1-1 TRBV7-8
ASSQDFANEQF TRBJ2-1 TRBV7-7
ASLGDRGAYEQY TRBJ2-7 TRBV7-2
ASSVGSDPGLSAGGYT TRBJ1-2 TRBV9
ASSARFSGRGSGANVLT TRBJ2-6 TRBV19
AWSGRDTQY TRBJ2-3 TRBV30
ASSPPWGANQPQH TRBJ1-5 TRBV18
ASSFSDRLTDTQY TRBJ2-3 TRBV28
ASSQRGAGGTDTQY TRBJ2-3 TRBV4-2
ASSESGLPTGELF TRBJ2-2 TRBV7-2
ASSIDRGRENIQY TRBJ2-4 TRBV19
ASSPPTGTYEQH TRBJ2-7 TRBV18
ASSEAGTYEQY TRBJ2-7 TRBV10-1
SVLAGGNTEAF TRBJ1-1 TRBV29-1
ASSMLGAGEKLF TRBJ1-4 TRBV19
ASSGDNQPQH TRBJ1-5 TRBV2
ASSLLQGAGSPLH TRBJ1-6 TRBV7-2
ASSLAELDGYT TRBJ1-2 TRBV7-9
ATSTRLAGGPSKNIQY TRBJ2-4 TRBV15
ASSYIGTSYGYT TRBJ1-2 TRBV5-1
AWSPRVGGSQH TRBJ1-5 TRBV30
ASSESDSGYEQY TRBJ2-7 TRBV10-1
ASSQAASGSYEQY TRBJ2-7 TRBV4-2
ASSVVPLGGVGVYEQF TRBJ2-1 TRBV9
ASSHIRSQGKNTEAF TRBJ1-1 TRBV28
ASSPKQGRDYGYT TRBJ1-2 TRBV18
ASSPFGTGAHEQY TRBJ2-7 TRBV18
ASSTGQGHTEAF TRBJ1-1 TRBV19
SVANYSNQPQH TRBJ1-5 TRBV29-1
SVKAGRRSETQY TRBJ2-5 TRBV29-1
ASSFRGDLFSTDTQY TRBJ2-3 TRBV28
ASSTGPDTDTQY TRBJ2-3 TRBV13
ASRQLAGGYNEQF TRBJ2-1 TRBV7-2